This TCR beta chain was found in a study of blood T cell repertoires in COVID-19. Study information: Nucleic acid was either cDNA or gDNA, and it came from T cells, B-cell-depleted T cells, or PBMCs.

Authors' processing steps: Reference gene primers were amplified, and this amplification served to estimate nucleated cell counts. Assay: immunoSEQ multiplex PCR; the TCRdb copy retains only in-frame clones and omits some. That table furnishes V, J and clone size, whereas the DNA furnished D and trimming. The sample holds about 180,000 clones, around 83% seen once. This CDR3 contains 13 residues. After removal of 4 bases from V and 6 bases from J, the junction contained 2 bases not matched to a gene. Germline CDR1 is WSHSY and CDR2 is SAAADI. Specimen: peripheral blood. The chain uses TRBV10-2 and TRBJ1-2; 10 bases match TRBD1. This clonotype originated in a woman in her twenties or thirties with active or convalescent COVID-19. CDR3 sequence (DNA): TGCGCCAGCAGTGGGGGACAGGGGAATGGCTACACCTTC. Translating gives CASSGGQGNGYTF.